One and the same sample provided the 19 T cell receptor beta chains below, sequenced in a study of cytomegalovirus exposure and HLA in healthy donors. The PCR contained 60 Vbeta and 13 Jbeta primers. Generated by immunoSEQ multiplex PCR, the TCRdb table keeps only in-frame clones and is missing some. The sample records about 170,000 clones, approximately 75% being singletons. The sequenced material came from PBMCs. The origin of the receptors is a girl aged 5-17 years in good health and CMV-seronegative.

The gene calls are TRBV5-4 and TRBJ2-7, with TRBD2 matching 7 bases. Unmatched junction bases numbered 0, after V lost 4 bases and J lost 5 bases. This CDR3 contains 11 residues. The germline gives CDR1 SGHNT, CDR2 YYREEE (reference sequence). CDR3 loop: CASSRGDEQYF. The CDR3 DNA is TGTGCCAGCAGCCGGGGGGACGAGCAGTACTTC.

CDR3: CASSLERRRAENGYTF. The CDR3 bases are TGTGCCAGCAGCTTAGAGCGTCGCAGGGCGGAAAACGGCTACACCTTC. The gene calls are TRBV11-3 and TRBJ1-2; D possibly corresponds to TRBD1 (5 bases). With 0 bases removed from V and 8 bases from J, the gap between germline ends came to 19 bases. CDR1 SGHNT and CDR2 YENEEA come from the germline V gene. CDR3 length: 16 residues.

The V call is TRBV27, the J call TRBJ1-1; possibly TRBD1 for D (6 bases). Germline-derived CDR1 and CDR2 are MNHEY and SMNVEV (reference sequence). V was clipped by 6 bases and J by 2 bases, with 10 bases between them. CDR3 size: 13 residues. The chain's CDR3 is CASSGQTNTEAFF. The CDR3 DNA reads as TGTGCCAGCAGCGGACAGACCAACACTGAAGCTTTCTTT.

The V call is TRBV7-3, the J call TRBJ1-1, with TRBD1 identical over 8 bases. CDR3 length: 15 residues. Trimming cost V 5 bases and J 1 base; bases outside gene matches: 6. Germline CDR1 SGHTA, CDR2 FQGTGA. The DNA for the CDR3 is TGTGCCAGCAGCCCGACGGGACAGGCGAACACTGAAGCTTTCTTT. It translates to CASSPTGQANTEAFF.

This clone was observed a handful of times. Here the CDR3 DNA reads TGCAGCGTAGTAGCGGGGGGGAGGACAGATACGCAGTATTTT. Translated: CSVVAGGRTDTQYF. The chain is built from TRBV29-1 and TRBJ2-3, with 11 bases lining up with TRBD2. The CDR3 contains 14 residues. V shed 6 bases and J 3 bases; nucleotides not matched to a gene: 5. Looked up from germline, CDR1 is SQVTM and CDR2 is ANQGSEA.

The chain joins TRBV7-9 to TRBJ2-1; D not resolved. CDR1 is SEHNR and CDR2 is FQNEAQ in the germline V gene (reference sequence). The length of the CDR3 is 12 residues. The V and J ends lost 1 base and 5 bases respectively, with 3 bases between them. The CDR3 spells CASSLDNNEQFF. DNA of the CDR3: TGTGCCAGCAGCTTAGATAACAATGAGCAGTTCTTC.

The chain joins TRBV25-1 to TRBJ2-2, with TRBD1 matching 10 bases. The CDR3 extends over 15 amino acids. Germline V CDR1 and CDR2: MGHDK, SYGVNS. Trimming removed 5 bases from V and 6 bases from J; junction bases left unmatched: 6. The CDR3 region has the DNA TGTGCCAGCAGTAGAACCGGGACAGGGGCCGGGGAGCTGTTTTTT. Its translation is CASSRTGTGAGELFF.

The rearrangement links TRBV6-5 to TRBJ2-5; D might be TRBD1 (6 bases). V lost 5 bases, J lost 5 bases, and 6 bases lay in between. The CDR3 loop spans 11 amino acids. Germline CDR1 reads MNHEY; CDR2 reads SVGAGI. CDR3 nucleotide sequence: TGTGCCAGCAGTCAGGGGGAGACCCAGTACTTC. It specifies CASSQGETQYF.

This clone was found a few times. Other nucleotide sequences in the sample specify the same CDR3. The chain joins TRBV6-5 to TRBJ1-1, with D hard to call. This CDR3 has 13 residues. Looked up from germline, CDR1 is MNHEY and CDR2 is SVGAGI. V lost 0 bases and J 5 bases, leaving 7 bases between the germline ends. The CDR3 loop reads CASSYSRETEAFF. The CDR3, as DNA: TGTGCCAGCAGTTACTCTCGGGAAACTGAAGCTTTCTTT.

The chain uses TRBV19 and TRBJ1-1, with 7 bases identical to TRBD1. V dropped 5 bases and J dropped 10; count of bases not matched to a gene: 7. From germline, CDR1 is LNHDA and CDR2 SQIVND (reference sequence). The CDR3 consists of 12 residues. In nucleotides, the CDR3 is TGTGCCAGTAGTCCGGAGGGGGCGAGAGCTTTCTTT. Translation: CASSPEGARAFF.

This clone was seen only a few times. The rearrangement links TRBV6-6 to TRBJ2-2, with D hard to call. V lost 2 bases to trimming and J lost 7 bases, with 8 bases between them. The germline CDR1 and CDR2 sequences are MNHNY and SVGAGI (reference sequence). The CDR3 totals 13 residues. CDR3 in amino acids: CASSYQQHGELFF. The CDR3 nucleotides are TGTGCCAGCAGTTACCAACAGCACGGGGAGCTGTTTTTT.

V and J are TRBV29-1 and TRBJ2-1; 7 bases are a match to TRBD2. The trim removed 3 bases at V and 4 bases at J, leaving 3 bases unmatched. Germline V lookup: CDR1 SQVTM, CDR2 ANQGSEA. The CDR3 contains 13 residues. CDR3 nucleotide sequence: TGCAGCGTTGATGGGACTATTTACAATGAGCAGTTCTTC. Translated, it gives CSVDGTIYNEQFF.

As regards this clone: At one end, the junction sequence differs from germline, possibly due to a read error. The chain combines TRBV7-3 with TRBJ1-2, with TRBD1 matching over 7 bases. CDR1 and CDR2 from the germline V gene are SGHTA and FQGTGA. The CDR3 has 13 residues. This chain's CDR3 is CAGSLDRFRGYTF. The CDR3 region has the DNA TGTGCCGGCAGCTTGGACAGGTTTCGTGGCTACACCTTC. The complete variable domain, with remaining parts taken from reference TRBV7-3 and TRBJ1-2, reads GAGVSQTPSNKVTEKGKYVELRCDPISGHTALYWYRQSLGQGPEFLIYFQGTGAADDSGLPNDRFFAVRPEGSVSTLKIQRTERGDSAVYLCAGSLDRFRGYTFGSGTRLTVV.

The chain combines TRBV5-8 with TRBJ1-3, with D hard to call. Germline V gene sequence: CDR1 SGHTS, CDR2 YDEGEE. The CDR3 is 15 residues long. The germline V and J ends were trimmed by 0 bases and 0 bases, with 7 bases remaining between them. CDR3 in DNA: TGTGCCAGCAGCTTGGTAACAGACTCTGGAAACACCATATATTTT. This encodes CASSLVTDSGNTIYF.

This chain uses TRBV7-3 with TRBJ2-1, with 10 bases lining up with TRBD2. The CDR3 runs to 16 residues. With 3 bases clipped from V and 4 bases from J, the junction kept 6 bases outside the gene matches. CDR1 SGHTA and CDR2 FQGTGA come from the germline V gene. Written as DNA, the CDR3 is TGTGCCAGCAGCTTGTTAGCGGGGGGCGAATACAATGAGCAGTTCTTC. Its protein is CASSLLAGGEYNEQFF.

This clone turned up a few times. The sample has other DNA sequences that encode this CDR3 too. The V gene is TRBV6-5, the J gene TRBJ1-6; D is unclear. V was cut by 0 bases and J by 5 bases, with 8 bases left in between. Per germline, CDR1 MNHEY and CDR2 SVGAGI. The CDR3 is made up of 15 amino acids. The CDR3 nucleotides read TGTGCCAGCAGTTACTCGGAGTTCGATAATTCACCCCTCCACTTT. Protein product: CASSYSEFDNSPLHF.

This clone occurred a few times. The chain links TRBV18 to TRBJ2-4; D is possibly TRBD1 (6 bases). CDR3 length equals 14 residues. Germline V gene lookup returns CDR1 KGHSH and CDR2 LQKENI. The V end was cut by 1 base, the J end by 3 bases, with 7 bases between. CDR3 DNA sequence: TGTGCCAGCTCACCACAGGGACACAAAAACATTCAGTACTTC. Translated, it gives CASSPQGHKNIQYF.

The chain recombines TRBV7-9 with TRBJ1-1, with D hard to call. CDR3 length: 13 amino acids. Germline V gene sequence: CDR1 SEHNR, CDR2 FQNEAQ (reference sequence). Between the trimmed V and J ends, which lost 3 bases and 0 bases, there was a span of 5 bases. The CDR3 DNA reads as TGTGCCAGCAGCTTTTTCTTGAACACTGAAGCTTTCTTT. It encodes CASSFFLNTEAFF.

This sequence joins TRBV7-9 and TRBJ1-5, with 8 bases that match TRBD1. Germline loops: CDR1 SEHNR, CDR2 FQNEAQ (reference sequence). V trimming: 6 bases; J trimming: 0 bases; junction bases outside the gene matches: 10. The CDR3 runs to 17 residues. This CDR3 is CASSYGTGVYSNQPQHF. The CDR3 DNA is TGTGCCAGCAGTTACGGGACAGGAGTATATAGCAATCAGCCCCAGCATTTT.